One and the same sample provided the 25 T cell receptor beta chains below, sequenced in a study of patients and donors after allogeneic stem cell transplantation. TCRdb re-analysed the RT-PCR reads in MiXCR, keeping a single row per CDR3 protein. The sample has approximately 38,000 distinct CDR3 sequences; under 40% are singletons. The sequenced material came from blood, either unsorted or a sorted T cell fraction (not recorded which). Receptor source: a human donor who was either an allogeneic HSCT recipient or a stem cell or donor lymphocyte infusion donor (not recorded which). It is not recorded whose cells these are; they may come from a transplant donor.

This chain connects TRBV10-3 to TRBJ1-2; possible D gene TRBD1, 5 bases. Germline CDR1 and CDR2: ENHRY and SYGVKD. The CDR3 length is 15 residues. Trimming stripped 2 bases from V and 3 bases from J, with 13 bases between. This chain's CDR3 is CAISEGLGEYYGYTF. The CDR3 DNA reads as TGTGCCATCAGTGAGGGTTTAGGGGAGTACTATGGCTACACCTTC.

The chain recombines TRBV6-5 with TRBJ1-2, with a weak D call TRBD1 (6 bases). Germline values: CDR1 MNHEY, CDR2 SVGAGI. The CDR3 contains 15 residues. The ends were cut back, 4 bases at V and 8 bases at J, with 20 bases in the middle. Here the CDR3 DNA reads TGTGCCAGCAGTTCTCTCCTTTTACAGGGCCAAGGCTACACCTTC. Its translation: CASSSLLLQGQGYTF.

This clonotype was recorded a few times. The rearrangement joins TRBV29-1 to TRBJ1-3; possibly TRBD1 for D (5 bases). The CDR3 covers 16 residues. Trimming removed 0 bases at V and 1 base at J, with 13 bases between. CDR1 SQVTM and CDR2 ANQGSEA come from the germline V gene. The CDR3 region is CSVEDRQTSSGNTIYF. Here the CDR3 DNA reads TGCAGCGTTGAAGATAGACAGACCTCTTCTGGAAACACCATATATTTT.

The V and J genes are TRBV12-3 or TRBV12-4 and TRBJ2-7; tentatively, D is TRBD2 (6 bases). Trimming removed 2 bases at V and 5 bases at J, with 19 bases between. The CDR3 length is 16 residues. The CDR3 protein is CASSLRWVEGHHEQYF. The CDR3 bases are TGTGCCAGCAGTTTACGCTGGGTGGAGGGTCACCACGAGCAGTACTTC.

The V gene is TRBV20-1, the J gene TRBJ2-2, with D perhaps matching TRBD2 (5 bases). V lost 6 bases and J lost 0, with 20 bases in between. The V gene's germline CDR1 is DFQATT and CDR2 SNEGSKA (reference sequence). This CDR3 has 17 residues. The CDR3: CSAPPVLGFANTGELFF. CDR3 coding DNA: TGCAGTGCCCCACCCGTACTAGGGTTCGCGAACACCGGGGAGCTGTTTTTT.

This clonotype was picked up a small number of times. The chain recombines TRBV20-1 with TRBJ2-7, with TRBD1 matching over 9 bases. The germline V gene has CDR1 DFQATT and CDR2 SNEGSKA (reference sequence). The CDR3 runs 12 residues. V was pared by 5 bases and J by 7 bases, with 6 bases of the junction left unmatched. The CDR3: CSAEGTGTEQYF. CDR3 bases: TGCAGTGCTGAAGGGACAGGGACGGAGCAGTACTTC.

Ten or more counts support this clonotype. This chain connects TRBV7-2 to TRBJ1-5, with 9 bases identical to TRBD1. The V gene end was trimmed by 1 base and the J gene end by 2 bases; junction bases not matched to a gene: 9. This CDR3 comprises 18 residues. The germline V gene encodes CDR1 SGHTA and CDR2 FQGNSA. CDR3 in amino acids: CASSLGGQGIYGNQPQHF. As DNA, the CDR3 is TGTGCCAGCAGCTTAGGTGGACAGGGGATTTATGGCAATCAGCCCCAGCATTTT.

The chain employs TRBV7-2 and TRBJ2-5, with 9 bases aligning to TRBD2. This CDR3 is built from 17 residues. V was clipped by 4 bases and J by 7 bases; unmatched bases: 16. Germline CDR1 SGHTA, CDR2 FQGNSA. The CDR3 nucleotides are TGTGCCAGCAGCTCTATTTCTAGCGGGACTTGGTTGGGGACCCAGTACTTC. The encoded protein is CASSSISSGTWLGTQYF.

This chain joins TRBV12-3 or TRBV12-4 and TRBJ1-5; the D gene is possibly TRBD1 (6 bases). The CDR3 sequence is 16 residues long. V lost 6 bases, J lost 6 bases, and 21 bases lay in between. Written as DNA, the CDR3 is TGTGCCAGCAGCCTCCCTGGGACACCCCGTGGTCAGCCCCAGCATTTT. Translated: CASSLPGTPRGQPQHF.

The table lists this clonotype with a few counts. The chain is built from TRBV9 and TRBJ1-3, with D unclear. Trimming removed 3 bases from V and 4 bases from J, with 14 bases in between. Per the germline V gene, CDR1 is SGDLS and CDR2 is YYNGEE. This CDR3 has 15 residues. The CDR3 loop reads CASSDQWFPGNTIYF. CDR3 nucleotides: TGTGCCAGCAGCGATCAATGGTTTCCCGGAAACACCATATATTTT.

V usage is TRBV7-6 and J usage is TRBJ2-7; D is perhaps TRBD2 (5 bases). V gave up 5 bases and J gave up 3 bases, with 14 bases separating them. This CDR3 region has 14 residues. Germline V gene sequence: CDR1 SGHVS, CDR2 FNYEAQ. The CDR3 region has the DNA TGTGCCAGCAGCCCCTACACACTAGGCTACGAGCAGTACTTC. It translates to CASSPYTLGYEQYF.

The rearrangement uses TRBV5-1 and TRBJ2-5; no reliable D call. Germline CDR1 SGHRS, CDR2 YFSETQ. Deletions cut 0 bases from V and 4 bases from J, with 7 bases between. This CDR3 contains 13 residues. The CDR3 coding sequence is TGCGCCAGCAGCTTGGAGGGCCCAGAGACCCAGTACTTC. Translation: CASSLEGPETQYF.

This chain links TRBV27 with TRBJ1-2; no definite D call. Germline V gene data show CDR1 as MNHEY and CDR2 as SMNVEV (reference sequence). The CDR3 spans 14 residues. V was pared by 4 bases and J by 4 bases, with 13 bases between. In DNA form, the CDR3 reads TGTGCCAGCAGTTCAGCCCCGTCGAGCTATGGCTACACCTTC. Its translation: CASSSAPSSYGYTF.

The rearrangement uses TRBV15 and TRBJ1-6; D not resolved. Germline CDR1 is LNHNV and CDR2 is YYDKDF (reference sequence). Trimming cost V 0 bases and J 10 bases, with 4 bases left between them. This CDR3 is built from 12 residues. CDR3 nucleotide sequence: TGTGCCACCAGCAGAGATCCATCACCCCTCCACTTT. This translates into CATSRDPSPLHF.

In this sample, this clonotype turned up a few times. The chain uses TRBV9 and TRBJ2-1; a weak D match, TRBD2 (6 bases). V was clipped by 0 bases and J by 5 bases, with 15 bases between them. Per the germline V gene, CDR1 is SGDLS and CDR2 is YYNGEE. The CDR3 loop spans 16 amino acids. This chain's CDR3 is CASSVAPSEPHNEQFF. In DNA, the CDR3 is TGTGCCAGCAGCGTAGCCCCTAGCGAACCCCACAATGAGCAGTTCTTC.

The chain couples TRBV2 to TRBJ1-5; D unresolved. The V gene lost 3 bases and the J gene lost 2 bases, with 11 bases spanning the gap. The CDR3 totals 15 residues. Germline assignment: CDR1 SNHLY and CDR2 FYNNEI. The CDR3 DNA is TGTGCCAGCAGTGATCGGGAGCTTGGCAATCAGCCCCAGCATTTT. Protein: CASSDRELGNQPQHF.

The V call is TRBV4-1, the J call TRBJ2-5; D gene ambiguous. The CDR3 contains 13 residues. Per the germline V gene, CDR1 is MGHRA and CDR2 is YSYEKL. V shed 0 bases and J shed 3 bases, with 5 bases lying between them. CDR3 residues: CASSQDREETQYF. The CDR3 DNA is TGCGCCAGCAGCCAAGATCGGGAAGAGACCCAGTACTTC.

This clonotype has only a few counts. The chain links TRBV29-1 to TRBJ2-1, with TRBD2 matching 11 bases. Germline lookup yields CDR1 SQVTM and CDR2 ANQGSEA. With V trimmed by 3 bases and J by 5 bases, 6 bases remained unmatched. The CDR3 sequence is 15 residues long. CDR3 sequence reads: CSVDPGTSGNNEQFF. The CDR3 region has the DNA TGCAGCGTTGATCCCGGGACTAGCGGAAACAATGAGCAGTTCTTC.

This chain joins TRBV25-1 and TRBJ2-5; TRBD1 or TRBD2 may be the D gene (5 bases each). Germline-derived CDR1 and CDR2 are MGHDK and SYGVNS. Trimming left V 0 bases short and J 5 bases short, with 13 bases between. The CDR3 loop spans 15 amino acids. CDR3 sequence: CASSEYEGRTETQYF. CDR3 nucleotide sequence: TGTGCCAGCAGTGAATATGAGGGGCGGACGGAGACCCAGTACTTC. The complete variable domain, with remaining parts taken from reference TRBV25-1 and TRBJ2-5, reads EADIYQTPRYLVIGTGKKITLECSQTMGHDKMYWYQQDPGMELHLIHYSYGVNSTEKGDLSSESTVSRIRTEHFPLTLESARPSHTSQYLCASSEYEGRTETQYFGPGTRLLVL.

This clonotype was detected ten times or more. The chain is built from TRBV9 and TRBJ1-2, with 8 positions matching TRBD1. The CDR3 length is 14 residues. Germline V gene lookup returns CDR1 SGDLS and CDR2 YYNGEE. V gave up 4 bases and J gave up 2 bases; unmatched junction bases: 4. CDR3 bases: TGTGCCAGCAGCCCGCGGACAGGGAACTATGGCTACACCTTC. This encodes CASSPRTGNYGYTF.

This clonotype has at least ten counts. J is TRBJ1-1 and V is TRBV19; 9 bases fit TRBD1. V lost 1 base to trimming and J lost 0 bases; unmatched junction nucleotides: 9. The CDR3 covers 18 residues. In germline, CDR1 is LNHDA, CDR2 SQIVND (reference sequence). Here the CDR3 reads CASSIARRTGALNTEAFF. The CDR3 nucleotides read TGTGCCAGTAGTATAGCCCGTCGGACAGGGGCACTGAACACTGAAGCTTTCTTT.

The V and J genes are TRBV4-3 and TRBJ1-5, with a tentative D call TRBD1 (6 bases). From germline, CDR1 is LGHNA and CDR2 YSLEER. The CDR3 contains 16 residues. V was clipped by 1 base and J by 1 base, with 11 bases between them. This CDR3 is CASSQVRGSSNQPQHF. Here the CDR3 DNA reads TGCGCCAGCAGCCAAGTGAGGGGGAGCAGCAATCAGCCCCAGCATTTT.

Only a few counts were recorded for this clonotype. The chain couples TRBV18 to TRBJ2-7, with 12 positions matching TRBD2. The V gene end was trimmed by 8 bases and the J gene end by 4 bases; junction bases not matched to a gene: 3. The CDR3 is made up of 13 amino acids. From germline, CDR1 is KGHSH and CDR2 LQKENI. CDR3 DNA: TGTGCCAGCATGACTAGCGGGAGTTACGAGCAGTACTTC. Protein sequence: CASMTSGSYEQYF.

There are a few counts of this clonotype. The chain joins TRBV12-3 or TRBV12-4 to TRBJ2-3, with 9 bases identical to TRBD2. Trimming took 2 bases from V and 2 from J; bases not matched to a gene: 5. The CDR3 sequence is 16 residues long. The CDR3 spells CASSLKSSGATDTQYF. As DNA, the CDR3 is TGTGCCAGCAGTTTAAAGTCTAGCGGGGCCACAGATACGCAGTATTTT.

The chain uses TRBV6-6 and TRBJ2-7; unclear D gene. From germline, CDR1 is MNHNY and CDR2 SVGAGI (reference sequence). Trimming cost V 5 bases and J 0 bases, with 5 bases left between them. The CDR3 length is 12 residues. This chain's CDR3 is CASSPPSYEQYF. The CDR3 DNA is TGTGCCAGCAGTCCGCCCTCCTACGAGCAGTACTTC.